These 32 T cell receptor beta chains were sequenced from one sample in a study of cytomegalovirus exposure and HLA in healthy donors. PCR primers comprised 60 Vbeta and 13 Jbeta primers. Sequencing used immunoSEQ multiplex PCR; TCRdb keeps in-frame clones, though not all of them. The repertoire has about 160,000 clones, 80% to 85% of them found once; the top ten carry 0.38%. The sequenced material came from PBMCs. Every receptor here comes from a boy aged 2-15 years in good health and CMV-seronegative.

This clone is a singleton in its sample. The V call is TRBV5-1, the J call TRBJ1-3; D may be TRBD1 (6 bases). Germline V gives CDR1 SGHRS, CDR2 YFSETQ. Trimming removed 4 bases from V and 4 bases from J, with 12 bases in between. This CDR3 contains 14 residues. DNA for the CDR3: TGCGCCAGCAGCACAGGACAGAGGGGAAACACCATATATTTT. Translation: CASSTGQRGNTIYF.

The sample holds one count of this clone. This chain links TRBV6-5 with TRBJ1-2, with 7 bases fitting TRBD1. After removal of 4 bases from V and 8 bases from J, the junction contained 13 bases not matched to a gene. In germline, CDR1 is MNHEY, CDR2 SVGAGI. This CDR3 comprises 15 residues. This CDR3 reads CASSFLFEGAGGYTF. The CDR3 nucleotides read TGTGCCAGCAGTTTTCTCTTCGAGGGGGCAGGAGGCTACACCTTC.

This sequence joins TRBV7-9 and TRBJ2-3; TRBD2 aligns across 7 bases. This CDR3 has 18 residues. The V and J ends lost 3 bases and 0 bases, in that order; junction bases with no gene match: 12. The V gene's germline CDR1 is SEHNR and CDR2 FQNEAQ (reference sequence). The CDR3 DNA follows: TGTGCCAGCAGCTTCGAATACGGCGGGAGCCCGAGCACAGATACGCAGTATTTT. Residues: CASSFEYGGSPSTDTQYF.

This clone has just one count. V usage is TRBV5-6 and J usage is TRBJ1-1, with a tentative D call TRBD1 (6 bases). The CDR3 runs to 13 residues. Germline V CDR1 and CDR2: SGHDT, YYEEEE. Trimming removed 2 bases at V and 13 bases at J, with 18 bases between. This CDR3 reads CASSLGAGGGFFF. The CDR3 DNA reads as TGTGCCAGCAGCTTAGGCGCGGGGGGCGGGTTTTTCTTT.

The chain is built from TRBV4-1 and TRBJ2-5; TRBD2 might be the D (5 bases). The CDR3 runs to 15 residues. Trimming removed 3 bases at V and 2 bases at J, with 13 bases between. Germline CDR1 reads MGHRA; CDR2 reads YSYEKL. The CDR3 protein is CASSQAGILQETQYF. The CDR3 DNA reads TGCGCCAGCAGCCAGGCCGGGATTTTACAAGAGACCCAGTACTTC.

The chain is built from TRBV4-2 and TRBJ2-7; D might be TRBD2 (5 bases). Trimming removed 0 bases at V and 2 bases at J, with 14 bases between. Germline CDR1 is LGHNA and CDR2 is YNFKEQ. The CDR3 runs to 16 residues. The CDR3 sequence is CASSQDHPSRPYEQYF. DNA of the CDR3: TGTGCCAGCAGCCAAGATCATCCTAGCAGACCCTACGAGCAGTACTTC.

This chain joins TRBV18 and TRBJ2-5, with 14 bases lining up with TRBD2. V dropped 1 base and J dropped 1; count of bases not matched to a gene: 5. This CDR3 is 18 amino acids long. CDR1 and CDR2 from the germline V gene are KGHSH and LQKENI. CDR3 protein: CASSPLRTSGRTQETQYF. In nucleotides, the CDR3 is TGTGCCAGCTCACCACTTCGGACTAGCGGGAGGACCCAAGAGACCCAGTACTTC.

Note on this clone: Other DNA sequences in the same sample also yield this CDR3. The chain joins TRBV5-4 to TRBJ2-5; 7 bases are a match to TRBD2. This CDR3 has 15 amino acids. V lost 0 bases to trimming and J lost 4 bases; unmatched junction nucleotides: 6. Germline V gene lookup returns CDR1 SGHNT and CDR2 YYREEE (reference sequence). The CDR3 coding sequence is TGTGCCAGCAGCTTGGAGAGAGGGAGGGGAGAGACCCAGTACTTC. Protein: CASSLERGRGETQYF.

The rearrangement links TRBV19 to TRBJ2-1; 7 nucleotides match TRBD2. The length of the CDR3 is 16 residues. The germline gives CDR1 LNHDA, CDR2 SQIVND (reference sequence). The V and J ends lost 2 bases and 3 bases, in that order; junction bases with no gene match: 7. CDR3 nucleotides: TGTGCCAGTAGTATAATCGGCGGGGGTAACTACAATGAGCAGTTCTTC. Its translation is CASSIIGGGNYNEQFF. Full variable domain (outside the CDR3, taken from reference TRBV19 and TRBJ2-1): DGGITQSPKYLFRKEGQNVTLSCEQNLNHDAMYWYRQDPGQGLRLIYYSQIVNDFQKGDIAEGYSVSREKKESFPLTVTSAQKNPTAFYLCASSIIGGGNYNEQFFGPGTRLTVL.

The chain has TRBV30 and TRBJ1-1, with D hard to call. Germline CDR1 is GTSNPN and CDR2 is SVGIG (reference sequence). Deletions cut 1 base from V and 0 bases from J, with 6 bases between. The CDR3 contains 13 residues. The DNA for the CDR3 is TGTGCCTGGAGTGGTTCGTTGAACACTGAAGCTTTCTTT. Its protein is CAWSGSLNTEAFF.

The chain has TRBV5-1 and TRBJ1-1, with D perhaps matching TRBD1 (5 bases). The CDR3 is made up of 14 amino acids. Between the trimmed V and J ends, which lost 0 bases and 7 bases, there was a span of 13 bases. Germline V gives CDR1 SGHRS, CDR2 YFSETQ. Written as DNA, the CDR3 is TGCGCCAGCAGCTTGGTGTCAGGGAATATTGAAGCTTTCTTT. Its protein product is CASSLVSGNIEAFF.

The chain joins TRBV5-1 to TRBJ2-1, with a tentative D call TRBD2 (6 bases). The germline V gene encodes CDR1 SGHRS and CDR2 YFSETQ. The length of the CDR3 is 15 residues. V lost 4 bases and J 5 bases, leaving 16 bases between the germline ends. CDR3 coding DNA: TGCGCCAGCAGCCCCTGGGGGGAGCTTAACAATGAGCAGTTCTTC. This sequence encodes CASSPWGELNNEQFF. The full variable domain, in which reference TRBV5-1 and TRBJ2-1 provide the parts outside the CDR3, is KAGVTQTPRYLIKTRGQQVTLSCSPISGHRSVSWYQQTPGQGLQFLFEYFSETQRNKGNFPGRFSGRQFSNSRSEMNVSTLELGDSALYLCASSPWGELNNEQFFGPGTRLTVL.

The sample holds one count of this clone. CDR3 region: CASSFRGQPQHF. In DNA, the CDR3 is TGTGCCAGCAGTTTCCGGGGACAGCCCCAGCATTTT. The chain links TRBV28 to TRBJ1-5; D ambiguous. Trimming pared 3 bases from V and 7 bases from J, leaving 7 bases between. CDR1 MDHEN and CDR2 SYDVKM come from the germline V gene. The CDR3 contains 12 residues.

The CDR3 region is CASDRDRGGVHTF. The CDR3 DNA follows: TGTGCCAGCGACCGGGACAGGGGGGGAGTCCACACCTTC. The chain employs TRBV2 and TRBJ1-2; TRBD1 agrees at 11 bases. The J segment lost 12 bases and the V segment lost 8 bases, leaving 11 bases of the junction unmatched. This CDR3 has 13 residues. The germline V gene has CDR1 SNHLY and CDR2 FYNNEI.

This rearrangement joins TRBV7-9 to TRBJ2-1; D possibly corresponds to TRBD2 (5 bases). This CDR3 contains 14 residues. CDR1 SEHNR and CDR2 FQNEAQ come from the germline V gene (reference sequence). Trimming removed 6 bases at V and 8 bases at J, with 17 bases between. CDR3 amino acids: CASSSREGPDEQFF. CDR3 nucleotides: TGTGCCAGCAGTTCTCGTGAGGGTCCCGATGAGCAGTTCTTC.

The genes are TRBV28 and TRBJ2-1, with D possibly TRBD1 on 5 matching bases. Looked up from germline, CDR1 is MDHEN and CDR2 is SYDVKM. There are 15 residues in the CDR3. V lost 7 bases and J lost 1, with 14 bases in between. The CDR3 protein is CASISMGRSYNEQFF. In DNA form, the CDR3 reads TGTGCCAGCATAAGTATGGGGCGGTCCTACAATGAGCAGTTCTTC.

This clone came up once. V usage is TRBV28 and J usage is TRBJ1-2, with D hard to call. This CDR3 contains 10 residues. V was trimmed by 6 bases and J by 6 bases, leaving 5 bases between them. Germline CDR1 and CDR2: MDHEN and SYDVKM. DNA for the CDR3: TGTGCCAGCAGCTCTAATGGCTACACCTTC. Translated: CASSSNGYTF.

CDR3: CASSRSTDRHKVRWNTEAFF. Written as DNA, the CDR3 is TGTGCCAGCAGCCGATCAACTGACAGGCATAAAGTCAGGTGGAACACTGAAGCTTTCTTT. This chain links TRBV7-6 with TRBJ1-1, with a weak D call TRBD1 (6 bases). Germline CDR1 is SGHVS and CDR2 is FNYEAQ. Trimming shortened V by 5 bases and J by 1 base, and 29 bases separated the two germline ends. The CDR3 extends over 20 amino acids.

The rearrangement links TRBV5-4 to TRBJ2-3; weak D call: TRBD2 (5 bases). From germline, CDR1 is SGHNT and CDR2 YYREEE (reference sequence). The V and J ends lost 0 bases and 5 bases respectively, with 10 bases between them. This CDR3 is built from 14 residues. The CDR3 sequence is CASSLGGVQDTQYF. The CDR3 coding sequence is TGTGCCAGCAGCTTGGGGGGAGTGCAAGATACGCAGTATTTT.

This chain connects TRBV11-3 to TRBJ1-3; possible D gene TRBD1, 6 bases. The CDR3 is 15 residues long. CDR1 is SGHNT and CDR2 is YENEEA in the germline V gene. Trimming pared 7 bases from V and 0 bases from J, leaving 13 bases between. CDR3 sequence reads: CASILRDISGNTIYF. CDR3 nucleotide sequence: TGTGCCAGCATCCTAAGGGACATCTCTGGAAACACCATATATTTT. Combining the CDR3 with reference TRBV11-3 and TRBJ1-3 gives the whole variable domain EAGVVQSPRYKIIEKKQPVAFWCNPISGHNTLYWYLQNLGQGPELLIRYENEEAVDDSQLPKDRFSAERLKGVDSTLKIQPAELGDSAVYLCASILRDISGNTIYFGEGSWLTVV.

This chain joins TRBV5-1 and TRBJ2-2, with TRBD2 as a possible D gene (5 bases). Germline CDR1 reads SGHRS; CDR2 reads YFSETQ. Trimming left V 2 bases short and J 5 bases short, with 13 bases between. This CDR3 has 15 amino acids. CDR3 sequence reads: CASSLEASRTGELFF. The CDR3 nucleotides read TGCGCCAGCAGCTTAGAGGCTAGCAGGACCGGGGAGCTGTTTTTT.

The gene calls are TRBV2 and TRBJ2-7; TRBD2 agrees at 11 bases. The CDR3 runs to 15 residues. Trimming removed 1 base from V and 3 bases from J; junction bases left unmatched: 2. Germline-derived CDR1 and CDR2 are SNHLY and FYNNEI. Here the CDR3 reads CASSEGLAGNYEQYF. For the CDR3, the DNA is TGTGCCAGCAGTGAAGGACTAGCGGGAAACTACGAGCAGTACTTC. Drawing the rest from reference TRBV2 and TRBJ2-7, the complete variable domain is EPEVTQTPSHQVTQMGQEVILRCVPISNHLYFYWYRQILGQKVEFLVSFYNNEISEKSEIFDDQFSVERPDGSNFTLKIRSTKLEDSAMYFCASSEGLAGNYEQYFGPGTRLTVT.

The CDR3 spells CASSLDRFYGYTF. The CDR3 bases are TGTGCCAGCAGTTTAGACAGGTTCTATGGCTACACCTTC. The genes are TRBV6-6 and TRBJ1-2; a possible D gene is TRBD1 (6 bases). V was cut by 4 bases and J by 4 bases, with 10 bases left in between. Germline CDR1 reads MNHNY; CDR2 reads SVGAGI (reference sequence). The CDR3 length is 13 residues.

CDR3 sequence: CASSLVLVGRAGDTQYF. In DNA form, the CDR3 reads TGTGCCAGCAGCTTAGTTTTAGTCGGGAGGGCCGGAGATACGCAGTATTTT. The J gene is TRBJ2-3, the V gene TRBV7-8, with 8 bases fitting TRBD2. Per the germline V gene, CDR1 is SGHVS and CDR2 is FQNEAQ. Losses at the gene ends were 1 base for V and 5 bases for J; bases not matched to a gene: 11. CDR3 size: 17 residues.

The chain combines TRBV13 with TRBJ2-7; TRBD2 might be the D (6 bases). The CDR3 is 16 residues long. CDR1 is PRHDT and CDR2 is FYEKMQ in the germline V gene (reference sequence). Trimming cost V 0 bases and J 4 bases, with 16 bases left between them. CDR3 sequence: CASSLGQRGSGYEQYF. The CDR3, as DNA: TGTGCCAGCAGCTTAGGCCAACGGGGGAGTGGGTACGAGCAGTACTTC.

In this sample, this clone turned up a few times. The V and J genes are TRBV7-9 and TRBJ1-1; 7 bases line up with TRBD1. Trimming at V came to 7 bases and at J to 4 bases, leaving 6 bases not matched to a gene. This CDR3 has 13 residues. Germline loops: CDR1 SEHNR, CDR2 FQNEAQ (reference sequence). DNA for the CDR3: TGTGCCAGCATCTACAGGGGTGGCACTGAAGCTTTCTTT. It is translated as CASIYRGGTEAFF.

The DNA of the CDR3 is TGCAGCGTACAAGGACAGGGGTACGAGCAGTACTTC. Protein: CSVQGQGYEQYF. V usage is TRBV29-1 and J usage is TRBJ2-5; 9 positions agree with TRBD1. TRBJ2-7 explains the end of the DNA better; the J call may be wrong. Germline CDR1 and CDR2: SQVTM and ANQGSEA. The CDR3 spans 12 residues.

The chain carries TRBV19 and TRBJ1-2; no definite D call. V lost 4 bases to trimming and J lost 1 base, with 10 bases between them. The CDR3 has 14 amino acids. Germline V gene sequence: CDR1 LNHDA, CDR2 SQIVND (reference sequence). CDR3 amino acids: CASSTRSYNYGYTF. The CDR3 nucleotides read TGTGCCAGTAGTACCAGGTCATATAACTATGGCTACACCTTC.

The rearrangement links TRBV19 to TRBJ1-2, with D uncertain. CDR3 length: 14 residues. Germline V CDR1 and CDR2: LNHDA, SQIVND (reference sequence). V was cut by 3 bases and J by 2 bases, with 10 bases left in between. The CDR3 DNA follows: TGTGCCAGTAGTATTCCCGGGGAGAACTATGGCTACACCTTC. Its protein product is CASSIPGENYGYTF.

V usage is TRBV5-1 and J usage is TRBJ1-2, with D possibly TRBD1 on 5 matching bases. Germline CDR1 is SGHRS and CDR2 is YFSETQ. Trimming removed 5 bases from V and 6 bases from J, with 14 bases in between. CDR3 length: 13 residues. For the CDR3, the DNA is TGCGCCAGCAGTGGGGCCCGGGGGAATGGCTACACCTTC. Translating gives CASSGARGNGYTF.

This chain connects TRBV19 to TRBJ2-7, with D perhaps matching TRBD1 (5 bases). V was clipped by 5 bases and J by 5 bases, with 22 bases between them. The CDR3 runs to 16 residues. The germline V gene encodes CDR1 LNHDA and CDR2 SQIVND (reference sequence). The CDR3 loop reads CASSFGQGPWSNEQYF. The CDR3 DNA is TGTGCCAGTAGTTTCGGTCAGGGTCCCTGGTCGAACGAGCAGTACTTC.

The J gene is TRBJ2-7, the V gene TRBV6-5; 10 bases align to TRBD2. The CDR3 spans 15 residues. J gave up 5 bases and V 6 bases, and 10 bases lay outside the gene matches. The germline gives CDR1 MNHEY, CDR2 SVGAGI. Written as DNA, the CDR3 is TGTGCCAGCAGCCACGCTAGCGGGAGAACTGACGAGCAGTACTTC. Residues: CASSHASGRTDEQYF.